A selection of T cell receptor beta chains follows, all from one sample in a study of cytomegalovirus exposure and HLA in healthy donors. Some clones are missing from TCRdb's copy, which holds only in-frame ones; the method was immunoSEQ multiplex PCR. The sample records roughly 97,000 clones, around 80% being singletons. The sequencing sample was made of PBMCs. These receptors were obtained from a woman aged 18-29 years in good health and CMV-seropositive. Both conserved end residues are part of each CDR3. A D gene is named only where the DNA matches it firmly. Only part of the rows carry a size: once, few, many, or a class if the clone is expanded.

d_gene,v_gene,j_gene,len,abundance,CDR3aa,CDR3nt
TRBD2,TRBV2,TRBJ2-1,17,-,CASSIFPTSGIDHEQFF,TGTGCCAGCTCCATATTCCCGACTAGCGGAATTGACCATGAGCAGTTCTTC
TRBD1,TRBV9,TRBJ1-1,14,-,CASSVGEGGYEAFF,TGTGCCAGCAGCGTAGGAGAAGGGGGCTACGAAGCTTTCTTT
-,TRBV6-5,TRBJ2-5,14,-,CASSYLGGAETQYF,TGTGCCAGCAGTTACCTTGGGGGGGCAGAGACCCAGTACTTC
TRBD2,TRBV5-1,TRBJ2-3,17,-,CASSLEGSGRVTDTQYF,TGCGCCAGCAGCTTGGAGGGTAGCGGGAGGGTGACAGATACGCAGTATTTT
-,TRBV28,TRBJ2-6,17,-,CASSRSGGMTGANVLTF,TGTGCCAGCAGTAGGTCCGGGGGAATGACGGGGGCCAACGTCCTGACTTTC
-,TRBV5-1,TRBJ2-5,12,-,CASSSVGETQYF,TGCGCCAGCAGCAGCGTCGGGGAGACCCAGTACTTC
-,TRBV30,TRBJ2-4,12,-,CACQGPGNIQYF,TGTGCCTGCCAGGGGCCGGGGAACATTCAGTACTTC
-,TRBV11-2,TRBJ2-3,17,few,CASSQRGGVGSTDTQYF,TGTGCCAGCAGCCAACGGGGTGGGGTAGGAAGCACAGATACGCAGTATTTT
-,TRBV4-1,TRBJ2-7,15,-,CASSQGPAASYEQYF,TGCGCCAGCAGCCAAGGACCAGCGGCGTCCTACGAGCAGTACTTC
-,TRBV21-1,TRBJ1-5,16,-,CASRGLVRGKDQPQHF,TGTGCCAGCAGGGGGCTGGTCAGGGGGAAGGATCAGCCCCAGCATTTT
-,TRBV7-9,TRBJ2-1,15,-,CASSPAPRGGNEQFF,TGTGCCAGCAGCCCAGCCCCCCGGGGTGGCAATGAGCAGTTCTTC
TRBD1,TRBV27,TRBJ2-7,15,-,CASSAKKGQDYEQYF,TGTGCCAGCAGTGCCAAAAAGGGACAGGACTACGAGCAGTACTTC
-,TRBV14,TRBJ1-1,17,-,CASSQGSRIGVRGEAFF,TGTGCCAGCAGCCAAGGGTCACGAATAGGGGTACGAGGTGAAGCTTTCTTT
TRBD2,TRBV6-5,TRBJ2-3,16,-,CASSYSVLAGRDTQYF,TGTGCCAGCAGTTACTCGGTCCTAGCGGGAAGGGATACGCAGTATTTT
-,TRBV6-4,TRBJ1-1,14,-,CASSDSNRATEAFF,TGTGCCAGCAGTGACTCGAACAGGGCCACTGAAGCTTTCTTT
-,TRBV30,TRBJ2-5,17,once,CAWSVSSLAGGRETQYF,TGTGCCTGGAGTGTTTCGTCCCTCGCAGGGGGGAGGGAGACCCAGTACTTC
TRBD2,TRBV28,TRBJ2-5,17,-,CASSLGLLAGDEETQYF,TGTGCCAGCAGTTTAGGCCTACTAGCGGGAGATGAGGAGACCCAGTACTTC
-,TRBV5-8,TRBJ2-7,15,-,CASSLAVYMTYEQYF,TGTGCCAGCAGCTTGGCGGTTTATATGACCTACGAGCAGTACTTC
TRBD1,TRBV11-3,TRBJ2-2,13,-,CASSTGGGLELFF,TGTGCCAGCAGCACAGGGGGAGGTCTGGAGCTGTTTTTT
TRBD2,TRBV19,TRBJ2-2,14,few,CASTPGLNTGELFF,TGTGCCAGTACCCCGGGACTAAACACCGGGGAGCTGTTTTTT
-,TRBV4-1,TRBJ1-4,17,-,CASSPSGGFDFNEKLFF,TGCGCCAGCAGCCCATCCGGGGGATTCGATTTTAATGAAAAACTGTTTTTT
TRBD2,TRBV7-3,TRBJ2-1,15,-,CASSSSGSAGNEQFF,TGTGCCAGCAGCTCGAGCGGGAGCGCGGGCAATGAGCAGTTCTTC
TRBD2,TRBV5-4,TRBJ2-7,13,-,CASSPTGGGFEYF,TGTGCCAGCAGCCCAACGGGGGGAGGCTTTGAGTACTTC
TRBD2,TRBV28,TRBJ2-1,14,-,CASLGGVFYNEQFF,TGTGCGTCACTCGGGGGGGTTTTCTACAATGAGCAGTTCTTC
TRBD1,TRBV6-1,TRBJ1-1,16,-,CASSAGTGGIGTEAFF,TGTGCCAGCAGTGCTGGGACAGGGGGCATTGGCACTGAAGCTTTCTTT
-,TRBV6-5,TRBJ2-7,15,-,CASTRDSRTSYEQYF,TGTGCCAGCACCAGGGACTCCAGGACATCCTACGAGCAGTACTTC
TRBD2,TRBV6-5,TRBJ2-1,14,once,CASSRLAGYNEQFF,TGTGCCAGCAGTCGACTAGCGGGCTACAATGAGCAGTTCTTC
-,TRBV7-2,TRBJ2-7,13,-,CAIPGVWPYEQYF,TGTGCCATCCCAGGGGTCTGGCCTTACGAGCAGTACTTC
-,TRBV28,TRBJ2-7,17,-,CASSLDEESGVGFEQYF,TGTGCCAGCAGTTTAGATGAAGAAAGCGGCGTGGGTTTCGAGCAGTACTTC
-,TRBV6-1,TRBJ1-4,12,-,CASRELSEKLFF,TGTGCCAGCAGGGAACTGAGTGAAAAACTGTTTTTT
-,TRBV30,TRBJ2-6,15,few,CAWSRGGSGANVLTF,TGTGCCTGGAGCCGTGGGGGGTCTGGGGCCAACGTCCTGACTTTC
-,TRBV19,TRBJ1-3,14,-,CASTMGATGNTIYF,TGTGCCAGTACCATGGGGGCGACGGGAAACACCATATATTTT
-,TRBV5-4,TRBJ2-3,15,-,CASSLTGEATDTQYF,TGTGCCAGCAGCTTGACAGGGGAGGCGACAGATACGCAGTATTTT
-,TRBV5-1,TRBJ2-5,12,-,CASSLSPETQYF,TGCGCCAGCAGCTTGTCTCCGGAGACCCAGTACTTC
TRBD1,TRBV5-5,TRBJ1-3,15,few,CASSFRTGNRNTIYF,TGTGCCAGCAGCTTCCGGACAGGGAATAGAAACACCATATATTTT
TRBD2,TRBV30,TRBJ2-1,14,-,CACPGLADYNEQFF,TGTGCCTGCCCGGGACTAGCGGACTACAATGAGCAGTTCTTC
-,TRBV10-3,TRBJ1-1,13,-,CANRVGANTEAFF,TGTGCCAACCGGGTGGGGGCGAACACTGAAGCTTTCTTT